The 5 T cell receptor beta chains given below trace back to one sample, sequenced in a study of control samples from healthy donors and cancer patients. The assay was immunoSEQ multiplex PCR, and TCRdb's table has in-frame clones only and misses some. The table records fewer than 120,000 clones, 70% to 90% of them present only once. Sequenced input: PBMCs. The receptors were gathered from an older woman with lung cancer.

This clone has more than one count but fewer than ten. The chain uses TRBV12-3 or TRBV12-4 and TRBJ1-6; unclear D gene. Deletions cut 1 base from V and 7 bases from J, with 5 bases between. This CDR3 comprises 13 residues. CDR3 residues: CASSLGANSPLHF. The CDR3 DNA is TGTGCCAGCAGTTTAGGGGCGAATTCACCCCTCCACTTT.

This clone was recorded only once. V and J are TRBV6-5 and TRBJ2-7, with D unclear. From germline, CDR1 is MNHEY and CDR2 SVGAGI. Between the trimmed V and J ends, which lost 0 bases and 4 bases, there was a span of 16 bases. CDR3 length equals 16 residues. The CDR3: CASSYSKTDPSYEQYF. As DNA, the CDR3 is TGTGCCAGCAGTTACTCGAAGACGGACCCATCTTACGAGCAGTACTTC.

The J gene is TRBJ1-1, the V gene TRBV7-3; D might be TRBD1 (6 bases). Germline CDR1 SGHTA, CDR2 FQGTGA. V gave up 4 bases and J gave up 5 bases, with 11 bases separating them. The CDR3 has 13 residues. The CDR3 nucleotides read TGTGCCAGCAGCTCTAACAGGGATACTGAAGCTTTCTTT. This sequence encodes CASSSNRDTEAFF.

This chain uses TRBV7-8 with TRBJ2-3; TRBD1 agrees at 11 bases. This CDR3 has 16 residues. V lost 5 bases to trimming and J lost 1 base; unmatched junction nucleotides: 5. CDR1 is SGHVS and CDR2 is FQNEAQ in the germline V gene. CDR3 DNA: TGTGCCAGCAGCGCCGGGACAGGGGGAGGCACAGATACGCAGTATTTT. Its translation: CASSAGTGGGTDTQYF.

The J gene is TRBJ1-2, the V gene TRBV3-1 (or the pseudogene TRBV3-2); 7 nucleotides agree with TRBD1. The CDR3 loop spans 13 amino acids. Trimming removed 6 bases from V and 8 bases from J; junction bases left unmatched: 9. Germline CDR1 and CDR2: LGHDT and YNNKEL (reference sequence). Written as DNA, the CDR3 is TGTGCCAGCAGTTCCTCGACAGGGAAAGGCTACACCTTC. Its protein is CASSSSTGKGYTF.